Below are 19 T cell receptor beta chains sequenced from a single sample in a study of control samples from healthy donors and cancer patients. Clones were sequenced by immunoSEQ multiplex PCR, and TCRdb holds only the in-frame ones, with some missing. The repertoire consists of about 130,000 clones, with about nine tenths occurring once and the leading ten covering roughly 2.7%. The sample was blood. Source of these receptors: a man aged 35 to 55 in good health.

The genes are TRBV29-1 and TRBJ2-7; the match to TRBD1 covers 8 bases. In germline, CDR1 is SQVTM, CDR2 ANQGSEA. J gave up 5 bases and V 4 bases, and 7 bases lay outside the gene matches. This CDR3 comprises 13 residues. CDR3 residues: CSVATGGRDEQYF. DNA of the CDR3: TGCAGCGTTGCTACAGGGGGGCGCGACGAGCAGTACTTC.

The chain has TRBV6-5 and TRBJ1-4; the D is unclear. CDR3 length equals 15 residues. CDR1 is MNHEY and CDR2 is SVGAGI in the germline V gene. The V end lost 4 bases, the J end lost 5 bases, and 14 bases lay between the germline ends. CDR3 amino acids: CASSSFRRQNEKLFF. The CDR3 DNA reads as TGTGCCAGCAGTTCATTCAGACGGCAGAATGAAAAACTGTTTTTT.

The genes are TRBV14 and TRBJ1-2; tentative D call: TRBD1 (6 bases). The V and J ends lost 4 bases and 4 bases respectively, with 10 bases between them. The CDR3 is 13 amino acids. Germline CDR1 is SGHDN and CDR2 is FVKESK. In DNA, the CDR3 is TGTGCCAGCAGCCGCGACAGGTCCTATGGCTACACCTTC. Translated, it gives CASSRDRSYGYTF.

The chain is built from TRBV19 and TRBJ2-3; D remains ambiguous. CDR1 and CDR2 (germline): LNHDA, SQIVND (reference sequence). The V gene lost 2 bases and the J gene lost 4 bases, with 10 bases spanning the gap. This CDR3 region has 14 residues. CDR3 protein: CASSIYRSADTQYF. Here the CDR3 DNA reads TGTGCCAGTAGTATATATAGATCCGCAGATACGCAGTATTTT.

Only one count was recorded for this clone. This rearrangement joins TRBV19 to TRBJ2-7, with 8 bases fitting TRBD2. Germline values: CDR1 LNHDA, CDR2 SQIVND (reference sequence). Losses at the gene ends were 3 bases for V and 3 bases for J; bases not matched to a gene: 7. The length of the CDR3 is 15 residues. The CDR3 nucleotides are TGTGCCAGTAGTATTTTCGCGGGGGGCTACTACGAGCAGTACTTC. This translates into CASSIFAGGYYEQYF.

V gene TRBV6-1 combines with J gene TRBJ2-7; D not resolved. CDR1 and CDR2 from the germline V gene are MNHNS and SASEGT. With 2 bases removed from V and 1 base from J, the gap between germline ends came to 6 bases. This CDR3 spans 13 amino acids. CDR3 residues: CASSELGSYEQYF. The CDR3 bases are TGTGCCAGCAGTGAACTGGGGTCCTACGAGCAGTACTTC.

This chain joins TRBV30 and TRBJ1-1; D not resolved. Germline CDR1 reads GTSNPN; CDR2 reads SVGIG (reference sequence). V was pared by 0 bases and J by 6 bases, with 11 bases between. This CDR3 is built from 13 residues. DNA of the CDR3: TGTGCCTGGAGTGTCACCTCTGTCGCTGAAGCTTTCTTT. It translates to CAWSVTSVAEAFF.

The chain combines TRBV29-1 with TRBJ1-5, with 7 bases fitting TRBD1. The CDR3 runs 13 residues. Unmatched junction bases numbered 7, after V lost 4 bases and J lost 7 bases. Germline V gene sequence: CDR1 SQVTM, CDR2 ANQGSEA. The CDR3 loop reads CSVATGPGQPQHF. Here the CDR3 DNA reads TGCAGCGTTGCGACAGGGCCCGGACAGCCCCAGCATTTT. The full variable domain, with the rest looked up from reference TRBV29-1 and TRBJ1-5, is SAVISQKPSRDICQRGTSLTIQCQVDSQVTMMFWYRQQPGQSLTLIATANQGSEATYESGFVIDKFPISRPNLTFSTLTVSNMSPEDSSIYLCSVATGPGQPQHFGDGTRLSIL.

V and J are TRBV5-4 and TRBJ2-5; D is ambiguous. Germline V gives CDR1 SGHNT, CDR2 YYREEE (reference sequence). This CDR3 has 14 residues. The V end lost 6 bases, the J end lost 2 bases, and 14 bases lay between the germline ends. The DNA for the CDR3 is TGTGCCAGCAACCCACGTGGGCAGCAAGAGACCCAGTACTTC. Translation: CASNPRGQQETQYF.

This clone was recorded only once. The rearrangement uses TRBV27 and TRBJ2-7; D is uncertain. Germline CDR1 MNHEY, CDR2 SMNVEV (reference sequence). Trimming shortened V by 6 bases and J by 2 bases, and 11 bases separated the two germline ends. The length of the CDR3 is 13 residues. In nucleotides, the CDR3 is TGTGCCAGCAGCCCCCGGGCCGCCTACGAGCAGTACTTC. Its translation: CASSPRAAYEQYF.

The genes are TRBV10-2 and TRBJ1-6; 7 nucleotides match TRBD1. The CDR3 extends over 16 amino acids. From germline, CDR1 is WSHSY and CDR2 SAAADI. After removal of 3 bases from V and 8 bases from J, the junction contained 10 bases not matched to a gene. As DNA, the CDR3 is TGCGCCAGCAGTGAAAGGTCGCCGGGACAGCATTCACCCCTCCACTTT. Translated, it gives CASSERSPGQHSPLHF.

The rearrangement links TRBV10-2 to TRBJ1-1, with a possible D match to TRBD1 (6 bases). Germline CDR1 WSHSY, CDR2 SAAADI. CDR3 length: 14 amino acids. Deletions cut 2 bases from V and 4 bases from J, with 11 bases between. Here the CDR3 DNA reads TGCGCCAGCAGTGAGCGCCGGGGGCCCACTGAAGCTTTCTTT. Amino acid sequence: CASSERRGPTEAFF.

The CDR3 DNA reads TGTGCCAGCAGCCAGGATGATGGGGATAATTCACCCCTCCACTTT. Protein: CASSQDDGDNSPLHF. The chain recombines TRBV3-1 (or the pseudogene TRBV3-2) with TRBJ1-6; no clear D. This CDR3 contains 15 residues. CDR1 and CDR2 (germline): LGHDT, YNNKEL (reference sequence). The V end was cut by 3 bases, the J end by 5 bases, with 11 bases between.

The table lists this clone with a count of one. The chain carries TRBV28 and TRBJ1-1; D is unresolved. Germline lookup yields CDR1 MDHEN and CDR2 SYDVKM. The CDR3 extends over 13 amino acids. The germline V and J ends were trimmed by 3 bases and 5 bases, with 10 bases remaining between them. The CDR3 is CASSFRGSTEAFF. The CDR3 DNA reads as TGTGCCAGCAGTTTCCGAGGGAGTACTGAAGCTTTCTTT.

This chain links TRBV7-3 with TRBJ2-3, with 10 bases lining up with TRBD2. Germline-derived CDR1 and CDR2 are SGHTA and FQGTGA. There are 16 residues in the CDR3. V was clipped by 2 bases and J by 4 bases; unmatched bases: 6. CDR3 in DNA: TGTGCCAGCAGCTTAGAGGTAGCGGGGGGTTCAGATACGCAGTATTTT. The encoded protein is CASSLEVAGGSDTQYF.

The chain links TRBV9 to TRBJ2-3; no clear D gene. The germline V gene encodes CDR1 SGDLS and CDR2 YYNGEE. Trimming took off 3 bases at V and 2 bases at J, with 1 base between the two ends. The CDR3 covers 11 residues. CDR3 region: CASSDTDTQYF. CDR3 sequence (DNA): TGTGCCAGCAGCGACACAGATACGCAGTATTTT. Based on the CDR3 plus reference TRBV9 and TRBJ2-3, the full variable domain is DSGVTQTPKHLITATGQRVTLRCSPRSGDLSVYWYQQSLDQGLQFLIQYYNGEERAKGNILERFSAQQFPDLHSELNLSSLELGDSALYFCASSDTDTQYFGPGTRLTVL.

This clone was detected only once. V and J are TRBV12-3 or TRBV12-4 and TRBJ2-1; 9 bases are a match to TRBD1. This CDR3 is built from 11 residues. Trimming removed 2 bases from V and 15 bases from J; junction bases left unmatched: 2. In nucleotides, the CDR3 is TGTGCCAGCAGTTTAAGGGACAGGGCGTTCTTC. Its translation: CASSLRDRAFF.

V gene TRBV18 combines with J gene TRBJ2-4, with TRBD1 as a possible D gene (5 bases). Germline-derived CDR1 and CDR2 are KGHSH and LQKENI. Trimming cost V 3 bases and J 0 bases, with 12 bases left between them. The CDR3 is made up of 16 amino acids. This CDR3 reads CASSPGLGLAKNIQYF. The DNA of the CDR3 is TGTGCCAGCTCACCGGGGCTAGGGCTAGCCAAAAACATTCAGTACTTC.

The chain uses TRBV3-1 (or the pseudogene TRBV3-2) and TRBJ2-7; D gene ambiguous. Germline-derived CDR1 and CDR2 are LGHDT and YNNKEL (reference sequence). V was shortened by 0 bases and J by 5 bases, with 2 bases between the two germline ends. The CDR3 is 11 amino acids. The CDR3 region is CASSQDHEQYF. The DNA for the CDR3 is TGTGCCAGCAGCCAAGACCACGAGCAGTACTTC.